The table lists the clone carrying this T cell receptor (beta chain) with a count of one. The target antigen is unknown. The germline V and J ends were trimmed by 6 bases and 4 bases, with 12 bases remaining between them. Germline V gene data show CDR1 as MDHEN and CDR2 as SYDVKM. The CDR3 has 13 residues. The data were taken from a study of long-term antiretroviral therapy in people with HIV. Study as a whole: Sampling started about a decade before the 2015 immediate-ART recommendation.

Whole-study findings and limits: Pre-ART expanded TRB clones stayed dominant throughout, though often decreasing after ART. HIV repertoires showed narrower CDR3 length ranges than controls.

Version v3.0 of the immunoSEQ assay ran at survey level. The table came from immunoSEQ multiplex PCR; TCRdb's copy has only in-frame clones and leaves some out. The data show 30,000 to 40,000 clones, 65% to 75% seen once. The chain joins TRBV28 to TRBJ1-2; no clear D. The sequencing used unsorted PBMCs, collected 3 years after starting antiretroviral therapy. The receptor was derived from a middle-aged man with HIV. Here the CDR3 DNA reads TGTGCCAGCAGCCCGAGCGGGTTCTATGGCTACACCTTC. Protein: CASSPSGFYGYTF.